One T cell receptor (beta chain) is described in this entry. Its specificity is unknown. The data were taken from a study of T-cell memory formation after mild COVID-19. Points from the study as a whole: Contracting clones, day 15 to 85, had balanced CD4/CD8, and later expanders favored CD4+. Contracting CD4+ clones sat mainly in CM and EM; CD8+ in EMRA.

TCRdb reprocessed the 5' RACE reads via MiXCR and lists one record per CDR3 protein. Of roughly 200,000 distinct CDR3 sequences in the sample, 16% were seen once. Germline-derived CDR1 and CDR2 are SGHNT and YENEEA. The CDR3 contains 16 residues. Trimming removed 0 bases from V and 0 bases from J, with 11 bases in between. This rearrangement joins TRBV11-3 to TRBJ1-2; D may be TRBD1 (6 bases). The sample taken for sequencing was PBMCs or a T cell subset sorted from them (not recorded which). This clonotype originated in an adult woman who had mild COVID-19 (a few samples of this study predate the infection). Cell type and time point are not known. The CDR3 loop is CASSLDRWDTNYGYTF. The CDR3, as DNA: TGTGCCAGCAGCTTAGATCGGTGGGACACTAACTATGGCTACACCTTC.